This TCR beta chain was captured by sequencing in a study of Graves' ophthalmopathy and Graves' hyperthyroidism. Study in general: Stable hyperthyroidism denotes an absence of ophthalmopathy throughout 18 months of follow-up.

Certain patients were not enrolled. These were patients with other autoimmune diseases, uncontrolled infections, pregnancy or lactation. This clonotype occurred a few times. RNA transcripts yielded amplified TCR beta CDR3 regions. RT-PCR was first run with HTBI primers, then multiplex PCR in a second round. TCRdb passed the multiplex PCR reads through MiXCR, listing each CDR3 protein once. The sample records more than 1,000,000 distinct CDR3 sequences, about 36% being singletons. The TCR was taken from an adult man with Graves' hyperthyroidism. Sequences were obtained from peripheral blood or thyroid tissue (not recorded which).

The CDR3 reads CASSLDAGKNQQYF. CDR3 nucleotides: TGTGCCAGCAGCTTAGACGCCGGGAAGAATCAGCAGTACTTC. This sequence joins TRBV7-9 and TRBJ2-7; D is possibly TRBD2 (5 bases). The CDR3 is made up of 14 amino acids. V was trimmed by 1 base and J by 8 bases, leaving 15 bases between them. Germline CDR1 is SEHNR and CDR2 is FQNEAQ (reference sequence).